These 19 T cell receptor beta chains were all obtained from the same sample, sequenced in a study of regulatory T cells in long-lasting Graves disease. The authors built TCR beta libraries using iRepertoire HTBI primers and Arm-PCR of CDR3 regions. TCRdb re-called the multiplex PCR reads with MiXCR, one entry per CDR3 protein. This table has hundreds of thousands of distinct CDR3 sequences, over 15% appearing once. Time point denoted: newly diagnosed GD, antithyroid drugs for less than 3 months. Scientists built the TCR library using RNA that was extracted from PBMCs. The same sample was also used in a study of T cells in Graves' hyperthyroidism and ophthalmopathy.

The sequences come from peripheral blood mononuclear cells (PBMCs), collected at new diagnosis, from a patient treated with antithyroid drugs. These receptors were obtained from a man between 40 and 49 years old with Graves disease.

The chain uses TRBV24-1 and TRBJ2-3; tentative D call: TRBD1 (6 bases). Trimming shortened V by 3 bases and J by 0 bases, and 15 bases separated the two germline ends. This CDR3 spans 17 amino acids. Looked up from germline, CDR1 is KGHDR and CDR2 is SFDVKD. The CDR3 DNA follows: TGTGCCACCAGTGATCCGAAGGACAGTCGTAGCACAGATACGCAGTATTTT. It codes for CATSDPKDSRSTDTQYF.

This clonotype was counted a few times. J is TRBJ1-2 and V is TRBV5-4; 9 bases line up with TRBD1. There are 14 residues in the CDR3. With V trimmed by 6 bases and J by 5 bases, 8 bases remained unmatched. Germline lookup yields CDR1 SGHNT and CDR2 YYREEE (reference sequence). The CDR3 bases are TGTGCCAGCACCTGGGACAGGGAAATTTATGGCTACACCTTC. Its translation: CASTWDREIYGYTF.

This clonotype was counted many times. The genes are TRBV4-3 and TRBJ1-5; 7 bases match TRBD1. The CDR3 runs 13 residues. The trim removed 4 bases at V and 10 bases at J, leaving 7 bases unmatched. The germline V gene has CDR1 LGHNA and CDR2 YSLEER. Here the CDR3 reads CASSRDREGPQHF. In DNA form, the CDR3 reads TGCGCCAGCAGCCGAGACAGGGAAGGACCCCAGCATTTT.

This clonotype was counted at least ten times. The V and J genes are TRBV18 and TRBJ2-5; D gene uncertain. V gave up 4 bases and J gave up 4 bases, with 13 bases separating them. The CDR3 is 14 amino acids. Per the germline V gene, CDR1 is KGHSH and CDR2 is LQKENI. CDR3 nucleotides: TGTGCCAGCTCACAAACGAGTACGGGAGAGACCCAGTACTTC. Protein product: CASSQTSTGETQYF.

This clonotype came up a few times. The rearrangement links TRBV5-6 to TRBJ2-5; TRBD1 agrees at 9 bases. Trimming took 0 bases from V and 7 from J; bases not matched to a gene: 7. The CDR3 loop spans 15 amino acids. Germline values: CDR1 SGHDT, CDR2 YYEEEE. The CDR3 coding sequence is TGTGCCAGCAGCTTGGATTCGGGACAGGGAGGGACCCAGTACTTC. Protein sequence: CASSLDSGQGGTQYF.

As concerns this clonotype: It is likely a read error, because the conserved phenylalanine at the end of the CDR3 is missing. The V and J genes are TRBV10-3 and TRBJ2-3, with 11 bases that match TRBD1. The CDR3 covers 16 residues. The germline gives CDR1 ENHRY, CDR2 SYGVKD. The V gene end was trimmed by 10 bases and the J gene end by 3 bases; junction bases not matched to a gene: 12. CDR3 nucleotide sequence: TGTGCCACTATGAATGGACAGGGGGCTTGGACAGATACGCAGTATCTT. This encodes CATMNGQGAWTDTQYL.

This clonotype came up many times. The CDR3 region has the DNA TGTGCCAGCAGCTTTAGTTCGGGGGATACGCAGTATTTT. It is translated as CASSFSSGDTQYF. The V call is TRBV7-2, the J call TRBJ2-3, with D perhaps TRBD2 (5 bases). There are 13 residues in the CDR3. Looked up from germline, CDR1 is SGHTA and CDR2 is FQGNSA. The ends were cut back, 3 bases at V and 6 bases at J, with 10 bases in the middle.

The sample holds many counts of this clonotype. This chain joins TRBV5-1 and TRBJ2-2, with TRBD1 matching over 8 bases. V shed 4 bases and J 6 bases; nucleotides not matched to a gene: 8. Germline V gene sequence: CDR1 SGHRS, CDR2 YFSETQ. The CDR3 runs to 15 residues. The CDR3 DNA is TGCGCCAGCAGCCCAGATCCGACAGGGGCCGGGGAGCTGTTTTTT. This sequence encodes CASSPDPTGAGELFF.

This clonotype was observed a handful of times. This chain joins TRBV9 and TRBJ2-7; D tentatively reads TRBD1 or TRBD2 (5 bases each). The V gene's germline CDR1 is SGDLS and CDR2 YYNGEE. The ends were cut back, 4 bases at V and 0 bases at J, with 14 bases in the middle. This CDR3 spans 15 amino acids. The CDR3 here is CASSLGDGLSYEQYF. DNA for the CDR3: TGTGCCAGCAGCCTGGGGGACGGCCTCTCCTACGAGCAGTACTTC. The full variable domain, in which reference TRBV9 and TRBJ2-7 provide the parts outside the CDR3, is DSGVTQTPKHLITATGQRVTLRCSPRSGDLSVYWYQQSLDQGLQFLIQYYNGEERAKGNILERFSAQQFPDLHSELNLSSLELGDSALYFCASSLGDGLSYEQYFGPGTRLTVT.

As regards this clonotype: Since a much larger clone is just one base distant, this may be a read error. This sequence joins TRBV11-2 and TRBJ2-1; TRBD1 might be the D (5 bases). The J call may be in error: the DNA end matches TRBJ2-5 better. CDR3 length: 14 residues. The germline V gene encodes CDR1 SGHAT and CDR2 FQNNGV. The CDR3 DNA sequence: TGTGCCAGCAGTGATGGGATACTCACAGGGACCCAGTACTTC. This codes for CASSDGILTGTQYF.

V gene TRBV9 combines with J gene TRBJ1-6; TRBD1 matches 10 bases. The CDR3 spans 15 residues. With V trimmed by 3 bases and J by 10 bases, 7 bases remained unmatched. The germline CDR1 and CDR2 sequences are SGDLS and YYNGEE. Here the CDR3 reads CASSGTGGFGSPLHF. Written as DNA, the CDR3 is TGTGCCAGCAGCGGGACAGGGGGGTTCGGATCACCCCTCCACTTT.

This clonotype was counted between two and nine times. The chain combines TRBV20-1 with TRBJ2-1, with TRBD2 matching 8 bases. This CDR3 is built from 14 residues. Trimming took 0 bases from V and 2 from J; bases not matched to a gene: 0. CDR1 is DFQATT and CDR2 is SNEGSKA in the germline V gene (reference sequence). DNA for the CDR3: TGCAGTGCTAGAGAACTAGCGGCCTACAATGAGCAGTTCTTC. As protein: CSARELAAYNEQFF.

This chain uses TRBV10-3 with TRBJ2-7; D gene uncertain. V was shortened by 3 bases and J by 0 bases, with 9 bases between the two germline ends. This CDR3 is built from 14 residues. Germline lookup yields CDR1 ENHRY and CDR2 SYGVKD. CDR3: CAISEHRSSYEQYF. CDR3 coding DNA: TGTGCCATCAGTGAACACCGTAGCTCCTACGAGCAGTACTTC.

This clonotype has at least ten counts. The chain joins TRBV2 to TRBJ2-1, with TRBD2 identical over 8 bases. CDR3 length: 15 residues. Losses at the gene ends were 3 bases for V and 2 bases for J; bases not matched to a gene: 3. Per germline, CDR1 SNHLY and CDR2 FYNNEI. Written as DNA, the CDR3 is TGTGCCAGCAGTGATAACGGGGGGGCCTACAATGAGCAGTTCTTC. This translates into CASSDNGGAYNEQFF. Combining the CDR3 with reference TRBV2 and TRBJ2-1 gives the whole variable domain EPEVTQTPSHQVTQMGQEVILRCVPISNHLYFYWYRQILGQKVEFLVSFYNNEISEKSEIFDDQFSVERPDGSNFTLKIRSTKLEDSAMYFCASSDNGGAYNEQFFGPGTRLTVL.

The V gene is TRBV20-1, the J gene TRBJ2-1, with D possibly being TRBD1 or TRBD2 (6 bases each). V lost 5 bases and J 2 bases, leaving 10 bases between the germline ends. The length of the CDR3 is 13 residues. CDR1 and CDR2 from the germline V gene are DFQATT and SNEGSKA (reference sequence). The CDR3 region is CSAGGRTYNEQFF. CDR3 coding DNA: TGCAGTGCTGGGGGGCGGACCTACAATGAGCAGTTCTTC.

In its sample, this clonotype was seen a few times. This chain uses TRBV29-1 with TRBJ2-7; TRBD2 aligns across 7 bases. The CDR3 consists of 13 residues. Germline CDR1 is SQVTM and CDR2 is ANQGSEA. Trimming removed 4 bases from V and 5 bases from J; junction bases left unmatched: 8. CDR3 loop: CSVGRGIRDEQYF. In nucleotides, the CDR3 is TGCAGCGTTGGGCGGGGGATTAGGGACGAGCAGTACTTC.

The chain is built from TRBV6-9 and TRBJ2-3; no clear D gene. Trimming removed 3 bases from V and 4 bases from J, with 8 bases in between. From germline, CDR1 is MNHGY and CDR2 SVAAGI. This CDR3 spans 13 amino acids. CDR3 region: CASSYRRADTQYF. The CDR3 DNA sequence: TGTGCCAGCAGTTACCGTAGGGCAGATACGCAGTATTTT.

There are many counts of this clonotype. The chain is built from TRBV6-2 or TRBV6-3 and TRBJ2-4, with TRBD2 as a possible D gene (5 bases). The CDR3 is 15 amino acids. The V gene lost 3 bases and the J gene lost 3 bases, with 12 bases spanning the gap. From germline, CDR1 is MNHEY and CDR2 SVGEGT. The CDR3 DNA reads TGTGCCAGCAGTTATGTACGGGGTGGCAAAAACATTCAGTACTTC. Translated: CASSYVRGGKNIQYF.

This clonotype was detected ten times or more. J is TRBJ2-5 and V is TRBV11-2; TRBD1 agrees at 10 bases. CDR3 length: 16 residues. Germline V CDR1 and CDR2: SGHAT, FQNNGV. Trimming removed 4 bases from V and 4 bases from J; junction bases left unmatched: 9. The CDR3 region has the DNA TGTGCCAGCAGCTCCGGGCCGGGACAGGGGATAGAGACCCAGTACTTC. Translating gives CASSSGPGQGIETQYF. Full variable domain (rest looked up from reference TRBV11-2 and TRBJ2-5): EAGVAQSPRYKIIEKRQSVAFWCNPISGHATLYWYQQILGQGPKLLIQFQNNGVVDDSQLPKDRFSAERLKGVDSTLKIQPAKLEDSAVYLCASSSGPGQGIETQYFGPGTRLLVL.